This T cell receptor beta chain was recorded in a study of post-analysis software for immune sequencing data (dated by TCRdb to between 2014 and 2017). As for the study more broadly: Relapsing-remitting, secondary progressive and progressive-relapsing multiple sclerosis were recorded as disease courses, and subtype annotation was lacking for some patients. A subset of samples was prepared in parallel using single-end sample barcoding, then pooled and co-amplified after Illumina adapter ligation. The patient repertoires were set against 10 or so previously published healthy control repertoires from donors whose ages ranged from about 6 to 26 years.

General study outcomes and caveats: Normalized Chao1 diversity was significantly lower in multiple sclerosis patients than controls, suggesting substantial peripheral T-cell clonal expansion. The control group was slightly older than the multiple sclerosis patient group. Patients showed significantly higher frequencies than controls for about five TRBV segments, among them TRBV5-6, TRBV5-1 and TRBV20-1. Direct clustering with F measure revealed strong co-clustering of samples prepared in the same batch, which led to a batch-effect correction.

Libraries were prepared through PCR. TCRdb lists the instrument as Illumina HiSeq 2500. Unique molecular identifiers were incorporated into TCR beta cDNA libraries to reduce PCR and sequencing biases. Per 1 to 10 million input T cells, some 500,000 cDNA molecules were obtained, such that each molecule approximated one T cell. The patient libraries were prepared and sequenced with the same protocol used for the earlier healthy control dataset. Within a given batch, samples were prepared together, multiplexed and sequenced on the same HiSeq lane. The paper's data handling went like this. MIGEC handled the raw barcoded reads, throwing out single-read molecular identifier groups before consensus assembly and CDR3 extraction. VDJtools was used for post-analysis of the clonotype tables, with diversity normalized by down-sampling every dataset to the smallest sample size. To correct batch-related cross-sample contamination, repertoire overlap clustering matched CDR3 amino acid sequences but not nucleotide sequences. TCRdb reprocessing: public reads trimmed at Q25 with fastp, clones called with MiXCR, in-frame beta chains kept. Each entry merges the rows of one CDR3 protein and shows their most common DNA and genes. The V and J calls and clone size come from TCRdb's table, not from the authors' own analysis. The table for this sample lists hundreds of thousands of distinct CDR3 sequences; roughly three fifths of them were counted only once. The top ten hold 10% to 12% of the sample.

CDR1 is given as LNHNV and CDR2 as YYDKDF, both from the germline V gene (reference sequence). The junction carries 18 bases between V and J, which are trimmed by 1 base and 5 bases respectively. The CDR3 runs 16 residues from the cysteine to the phenylalanine. Solely the CDR3 DNA is kept, with 48 bases framed from the first base. TCR beta repertoires were profiled from peripheral blood of over 10 young patients with multiple sclerosis to demonstrate the VDJtools post-analysis software. Multiple sclerosis patients were children and adolescents aged roughly 6 to 15 years. This clonotype was observed a handful of times. Its antigen is still unknown. No base-level quality is on record; no much larger clone is a single base apart.

The sequence links TRBV15 to TRBJ2-7; TRBD1 is a weak D gene call, 5 bases matching. Sequencing was done on a sample of blood. This receptor was obtained from a girl aged 2-10 years with multiple sclerosis. CDR3 sequence: CATSRVPPGNYHEQYF. DNA sequence: TGTGCCACCAGCAGAGTTCCCCCAGGGAATTACCACGAGCAGTACTTC.